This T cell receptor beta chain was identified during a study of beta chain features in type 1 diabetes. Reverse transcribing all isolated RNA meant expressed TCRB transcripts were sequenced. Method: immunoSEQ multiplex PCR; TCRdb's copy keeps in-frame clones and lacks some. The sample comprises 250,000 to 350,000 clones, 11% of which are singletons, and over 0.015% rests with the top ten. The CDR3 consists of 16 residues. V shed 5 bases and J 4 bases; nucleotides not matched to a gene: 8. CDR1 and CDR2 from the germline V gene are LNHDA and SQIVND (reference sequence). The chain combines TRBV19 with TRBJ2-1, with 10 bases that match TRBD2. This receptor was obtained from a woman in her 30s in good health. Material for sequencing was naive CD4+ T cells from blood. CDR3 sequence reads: CASSLLLAGVYNEQFF. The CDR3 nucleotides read TGTGCCAGTAGTCTGCTTCTAGCGGGAGTTTACAATGAGCAGTTCTTC.